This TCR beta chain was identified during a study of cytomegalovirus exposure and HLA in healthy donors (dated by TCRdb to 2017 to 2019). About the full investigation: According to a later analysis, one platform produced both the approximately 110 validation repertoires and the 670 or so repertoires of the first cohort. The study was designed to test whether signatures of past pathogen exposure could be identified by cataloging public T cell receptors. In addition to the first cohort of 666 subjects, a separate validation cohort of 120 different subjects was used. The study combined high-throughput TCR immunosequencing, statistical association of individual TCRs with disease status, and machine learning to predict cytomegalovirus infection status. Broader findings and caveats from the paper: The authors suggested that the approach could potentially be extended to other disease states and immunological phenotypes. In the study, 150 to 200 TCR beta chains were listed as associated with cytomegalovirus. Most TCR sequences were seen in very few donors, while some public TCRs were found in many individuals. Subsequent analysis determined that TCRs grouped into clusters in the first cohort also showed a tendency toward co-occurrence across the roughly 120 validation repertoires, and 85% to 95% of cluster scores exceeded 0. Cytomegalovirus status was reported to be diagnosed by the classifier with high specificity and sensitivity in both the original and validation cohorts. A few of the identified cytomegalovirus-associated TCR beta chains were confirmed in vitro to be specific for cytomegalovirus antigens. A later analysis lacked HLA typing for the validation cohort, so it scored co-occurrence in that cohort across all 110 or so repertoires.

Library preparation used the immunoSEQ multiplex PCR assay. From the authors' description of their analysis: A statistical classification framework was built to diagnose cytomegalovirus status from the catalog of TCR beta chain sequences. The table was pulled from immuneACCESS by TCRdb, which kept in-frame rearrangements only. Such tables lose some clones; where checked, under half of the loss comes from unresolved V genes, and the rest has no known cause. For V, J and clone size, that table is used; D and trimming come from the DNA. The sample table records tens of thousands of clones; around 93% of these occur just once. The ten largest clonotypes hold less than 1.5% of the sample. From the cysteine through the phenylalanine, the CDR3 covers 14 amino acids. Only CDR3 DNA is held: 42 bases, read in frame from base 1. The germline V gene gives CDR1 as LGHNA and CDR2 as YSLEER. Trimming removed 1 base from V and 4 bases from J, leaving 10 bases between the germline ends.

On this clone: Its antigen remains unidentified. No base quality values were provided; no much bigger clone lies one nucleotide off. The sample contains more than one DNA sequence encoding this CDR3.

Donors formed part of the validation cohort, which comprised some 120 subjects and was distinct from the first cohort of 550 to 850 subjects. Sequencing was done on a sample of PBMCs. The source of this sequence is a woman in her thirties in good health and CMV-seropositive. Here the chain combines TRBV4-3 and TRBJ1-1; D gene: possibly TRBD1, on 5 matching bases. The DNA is TGCGCCAGCAGCCAAGTCGGGGGGTCCACTGAAGCTTTCTTT. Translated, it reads CASSQVGGSTEAFF.